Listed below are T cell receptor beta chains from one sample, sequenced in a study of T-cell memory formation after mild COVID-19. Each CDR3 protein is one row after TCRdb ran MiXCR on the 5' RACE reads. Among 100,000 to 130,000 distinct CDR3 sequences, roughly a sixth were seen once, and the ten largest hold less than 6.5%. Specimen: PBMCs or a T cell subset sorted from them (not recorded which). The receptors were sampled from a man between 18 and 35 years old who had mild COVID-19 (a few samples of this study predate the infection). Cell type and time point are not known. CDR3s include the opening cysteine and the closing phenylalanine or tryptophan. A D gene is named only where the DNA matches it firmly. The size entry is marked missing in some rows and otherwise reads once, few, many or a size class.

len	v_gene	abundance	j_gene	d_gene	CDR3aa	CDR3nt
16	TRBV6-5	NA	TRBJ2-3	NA	CASSPWGARNTDTQYF	TGTGCCAGCAGTCCTTGGGGGGCCCGAAACACAGATACGCAGTATTTT
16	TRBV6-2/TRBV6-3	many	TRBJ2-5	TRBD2	CASSPRTSGVQETQYF	TGTGCCAGCAGTCCCCGGACTAGCGGGGTCCAGGAGACCCAGTACTTC
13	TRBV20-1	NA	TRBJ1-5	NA	CSASARGNQPQHF	TGCAGTGCTAGCGCCAGGGGAAATCAGCCCCAGCATTTT
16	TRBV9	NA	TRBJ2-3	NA	CASSVRTGRGTDTQYF	TGTGCCAGCAGCGTCCGGACAGGGAGGGGCACAGATACGCAGTATTTT
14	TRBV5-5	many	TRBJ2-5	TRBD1	CASSLMGQQETQYF	TGTGCCAGCAGCTTGATGGGACAGCAAGAGACCCAGTACTTC
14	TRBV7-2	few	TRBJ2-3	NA	CASSTRRETDTQYF	TGTGCCAGCAGCACCCGCAGAGAAACAGATACGCAGTATTTT
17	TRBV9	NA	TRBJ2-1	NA	CASSPPGSEGVYNEQFF	TGTGCCAGCAGCCCCCCAGGGTCTGAGGGGGTTTACAATGAGCAGTTCTTC
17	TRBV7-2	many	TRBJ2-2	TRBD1	CASSSALRDRTTGELFF	TGTGCCAGCAGCTCGGCTCTCCGGGACAGGACTACCGGGGAGCTGTTTTTT
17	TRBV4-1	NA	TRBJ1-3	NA	CASSPGAGSRSGNTIYF	TGCGCCAGCAGCCCCGGAGCAGGGTCACGGTCTGGAAACACCATATATTTT
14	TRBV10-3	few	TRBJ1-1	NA	CAISAVESGTEAFF	TGTGCCATCAGTGCCGTGGAGAGTGGCACTGAAGCTTTCTTT
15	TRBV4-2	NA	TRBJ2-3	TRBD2	CASTLGSGGADTQYF	TGTGCCAGCACCCTCGGGAGCGGGGGAGCAGATACGCAGTATTTT
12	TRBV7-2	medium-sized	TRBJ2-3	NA	CASRGPGDTQYF	TGTGCCAGCAGGGGGCCGGGAGATACGCAGTATTTT
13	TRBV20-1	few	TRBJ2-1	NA	CSAQDIPQGEQFF	TGCAGTGCCCAGGACATTCCGCAGGGAGAGCAGTTCTTC
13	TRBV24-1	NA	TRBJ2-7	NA	CATSVRTADEQYF	TGTGCCACCAGTGTTCGGACAGCAGACGAGCAGTACTTC
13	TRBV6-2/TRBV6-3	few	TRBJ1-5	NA	CASSYSTYQPQHF	TGTGCCAGCAGTTACTCCACCTATCAGCCCCAGCATTTT
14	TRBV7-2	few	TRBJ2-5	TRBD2	CASSPSGYSETQYF	TGTGCCAGCAGCCCTAGCGGATATTCGGAGACCCAGTACTTC
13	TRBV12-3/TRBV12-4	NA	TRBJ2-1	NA	CASSGEREGEQFF	TGTGCCAGCAGTGGAGAACGTGAAGGTGAGCAGTTCTTC
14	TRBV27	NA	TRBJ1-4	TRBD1	CASSLRQGSEKLFF	TGTGCCAGCAGTCTCCGACAGGGTTCAGAGAAACTGTTTTTT
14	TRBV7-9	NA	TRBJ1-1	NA	CASSSGTYNTEAFF	TGTGCCAGCAGCTCCGGGACCTACAACACTGAAGCTTTCTTT
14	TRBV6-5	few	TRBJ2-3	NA	CASSYSLGGDTQYF	TGTGCCAGCAGTTACTCTCTGGGGGGAGATACGCAGTATTTT